This TCR beta chain was documented in a study of shared clonotypes between healthy human individuals. Overall study context: Each donor had three CD4 naive, three CD4 memory, two CD8 naive and one CD8 memory plate.

Profiling relied on immunoSEQ multiplex PCR, and the TCRdb table lists in-frame clones only, not all of them. The sample has approximately 720,000 clones; about 92% are singletons. The naive CD8 population came from CD45RO-negative cells selected for CCR7, without terminally differentiated effector memory CD45RA+ cells. The germline V gene has CDR1 SGHAT and CDR2 FQNNGV. V was trimmed by 5 bases and J by 6 bases, leaving 13 bases between them. CDR3 length equals 14 residues. Sequenced input: naive CD8+ T cells sorted from blood. The TCR was taken from a man aged 25-45 years in good health. The V gene is TRBV11-2, the J gene TRBJ2-2, with D possibly matching TRBD2 (6 bases). The CDR3 sequence: CASSPDPGAGELFF. The DNA for the CDR3 is TGTGCCAGCAGCCCGGACCCGGGGGCCGGGGAGCTGTTTTTT.